The 25 T cell receptor beta chains reported below all come from one sample, sequenced in a study of T cell clonality in common variable immunodeficiency. Whole-study results and caveats: Common variable immunodeficiency TCR beta sequences reportedly had fewer deletions and N-nucleotide insertions.

Clones were sequenced by immunoSEQ multiplex PCR, and TCRdb holds only the in-frame ones, with some missing. The specimen gives 15,000 to 20,000 clones without singletons; the ten biggest hold more than 14%. Their antigens remain unidentified. Source material: peripheral blood mononuclear cells. All receptors come from a human donor with common variable immunodeficiency.

This clone was observed at least ten times. The sequence runs out 3 residues before the end of the CDR3; the remainder is reconstructed from the germline J gene. The chain couples TRBV29-1 to TRBJ1-5; D is perhaps TRBD1 (5 bases). Germline V gene lookup returns CDR1 SQVTM and CDR2 ANQGSEA. This CDR3 region has 14 residues. Between the trimmed V and J ends, which lost 4 bases and 4 bases, there was a span of 14 bases. CDR3 in amino acids: CSVAQGSSNQPQHF. The sequenced CDR3 bases are TGCAGCGTTGCTCAGGGATCGTCAAATCAGCCC.

As regards this clone: The read finishes 3 residues shy of the CDR3 end, and the germline J gene is used to complete it. The chain links TRBV7-9 to TRBJ2-3; TRBD1 aligns across 7 bases. CDR3 size: 15 residues. V lost 5 bases and J lost 1; bases outside the gene matches: 6. Germline values: CDR1 SEHNR, CDR2 FQNEAQ (reference sequence). The CDR3: CASSRQGAGTDTQYF. CDR3 DNA, as far as it was read: TGTGCCAGCAGCCGACAGGGAGCAGGCACAGATACG.

This clone was seen more than once but under ten times. The CDR3 is cut off 3 residues early in the read; its end comes from the germline J gene. The chain links TRBV6-2 or TRBV6-3 to TRBJ1-5; D is perhaps TRBD1 (6 bases). The CDR3 sequence is 13 residues long. V was pared by 7 bases and J by 6 bases, with 13 bases between. The germline CDR1 and CDR2 sequences are MNHEY and SVGEGT. The CDR3 DNA, read in part, is TGTGCCAGCAACTTGGACAGCTTTCAGCCC. Translated: CASNLDSFQP. The CDR3 in its entirety is CASNLDSFQPQHF.

The sequenced CDR3 bases are TGTGCCAGTCGGGGGGGCGGCTCATACAATGAG. It encodes CASRGGGSYNE. The entire CDR3 is CASRGGGSYNEQFF. The chain combines TRBV19 with TRBJ2-1, with 8 bases matching TRBD2. The sequence runs out 3 residues before the end of the CDR3; the remainder is reconstructed from the germline J gene. CDR1 and CDR2 (germline): LNHDA, SQIVND (reference sequence). V lost 8 bases to trimming and J lost 4 bases; unmatched junction nucleotides: 7. CDR3 size: 14 residues.

This clone was observed many times. The read comes to an end 3 residues before the CDR3 does, leaving the germline J gene to fill in the end. The chain has TRBV29-1 and TRBJ2-3, with D possibly matching TRBD1 (5 bases). Germline-derived CDR1 and CDR2 are SQVTM and ANQGSEA. The CDR3 totals 14 residues. V was cut by 5 bases and J by 4 bases, with 16 bases left in between. The CDR3 bases that were read are TGCAGCGTTCCTGGGGTCCAGGGCTCAGATACG. Protein: CSVPGVQGSDT. The entire CDR3 protein reads CSVPGVQGSDTQYF.

This clone was seen a handful of times. The CDR3 end lies 3 residues beyond the end of the read and is filled in from the germline J gene. The chain is built from TRBV6-2 or TRBV6-3 and TRBJ2-5; possible D gene TRBD2, 6 bases. V lost 6 bases and J lost 4, with 12 bases in between. Germline CDR1 reads MNHEY; CDR2 reads SVGEGT. The length of the CDR3 is 13 residues. The CDR3 bases that were read are TGTGCCAGCAGAAGACTAGTTTCAGAGACC. It translates to CASRRLVSET. The entire CDR3 sequence reads CASRRLVSETQYF.

A word on this clone: The read finishes 3 residues shy of the CDR3 end, and the germline J gene is used to complete it. The chain is built from TRBV18 and TRBJ2-2; D might be TRBD1 (6 bases). Germline loops: CDR1 KGHSH, CDR2 LQKENI. Trimming took off 1 base at V and 8 bases at J, with 23 bases between the two ends. This CDR3 is 18 amino acids long. CDR3 amino acids: CASSPLGAGASAAGELFF. Partial CDR3 DNA: TGTGCCAGCTCACCACTTGGCGCAGGGGCAAGTGCGGCAGGGGAG.

On this clone: The read falls 3 residues short of the CDR3 end, and the missing part is taken from the germline J gene. This rearrangement joins TRBV2 to TRBJ2-3; 14 nucleotides agree with TRBD2. The length of the CDR3 is 15 residues. Trimming cost V 6 bases and J 6 bases; bases outside gene matches: 5. Germline V gene sequence: CDR1 SNHLY, CDR2 FYNNEI. The covered CDR3 bases are TGTGCCAGCAGCGCGACTAGCGGGGGGGCTGATACG. It encodes CASSATSGGADT. From start to end, the CDR3 is CASSATSGGADTQYF.

This clone was observed a handful of times. The read ends 3 residues before the CDR3 terminus; that terminus is restored from the germline J gene. This rearrangement joins TRBV7-2 to TRBJ1-1; perhaps TRBD1 as D (5 bases). V was trimmed by 9 bases and J by 0 bases, leaving 14 bases between them. This CDR3 contains 14 residues. Germline V gives CDR1 SGHTA, CDR2 FQGNSA. The CDR3 bases that were read are TGTGCCAGAAACACCGGGGGGATGAACACTGAA. This encodes CARNTGGMNTE. The full CDR3 protein is CARNTGGMNTEAFF.

This clone turned up a few times. From the germline J gene comes the end of the CDR3, since the read stops 3 residues before it. This chain connects TRBV13 to TRBJ1-1; TRBD1 aligns across 11 bases. This CDR3 has 13 residues. CDR1 PRHDT and CDR2 FYEKMQ come from the germline V gene (reference sequence). The part of the CDR3 DNA that was read is TGTGCCAGCAGCCCACGGACAGGGGGCCGA. It encodes CASSPRTGGR. The full CDR3 protein is CASSPRTGGRAFF.

In this sample, this clone turned up a few times. Read sequence stops 3 residues before the CDR3 end, and the germline J gene provides the missing end. The chain carries TRBV2 and TRBJ1-3; D may be TRBD1 (6 bases). This CDR3 contains 15 residues. Germline values: CDR1 SNHLY, CDR2 FYNNEI. The V end was cut by 5 bases, the J end by 4 bases, with 15 bases between. The part of the CDR3 DNA that was read is TGTGCCAGCAGTCTCTCAGGGGCGAGGGGAAACACC. It codes for CASSLSGARGNT. The full CDR3 protein reads CASSLSGARGNTIYF. The variable domain in full, with the rest retrieved from reference TRBV2 and TRBJ1-3, is EPEVTQTPSHQVTQMGQEVILRCVPISNHLYFYWYRQILGQKVEFLVSFYNNEISEKSEIFDDQFSVERPDGSNFTLKIRSTKLEDSAMYFCASSLSGARGNTIYFGEGSWLTVV.

In the case of this clone: The read is 3 residues too short to cover the CDR3 end, so that end is filled in from the germline J gene. The rearrangement links TRBV2 to TRBJ2-1; a weak D match, TRBD2 (5 bases). Per germline, CDR1 SNHLY and CDR2 FYNNEI. Trimming took off 4 bases at V and 4 bases at J, with 8 bases between the two ends. The CDR3 totals 13 residues. The sequenced CDR3 bases are TGTGCCAGCAGTGCACTAGGTTACAATGAG. This sequence encodes CASSALGYNE. The CDR3 in full is CASSALGYNEQFF.

Turning to this clone: The missing CDR3 end, 3 residues past where the read stops, is filled in from the germline J gene. This sequence joins TRBV18 and TRBJ1-1; maybe TRBD1 (6 bases). CDR1 and CDR2 from the germline V gene are KGHSH and LQKENI. The CDR3 is made up of 14 amino acids. V gave up 5 bases and J gave up 1 base, with 11 bases separating them. CDR3 in amino acids: CASSGGSGNTEAFF. CDR3 DNA (partial): TGTGCCAGCTCAGGGGGCTCCGGGAACACTGAA.

In this sample, this clone turned up a few times. The DNA ends 3 residues before the CDR3 does, and the rest of the CDR3 is filled in from the germline J gene. The chain combines TRBV5-1 with TRBJ2-7; 15 bases map to TRBD2. The CDR3 loop spans 16 amino acids. V lost 0 bases, J lost 6 bases, and 4 bases stayed unmatched. Germline assignment: CDR1 SGHRS and CDR2 YFSETQ. The CDR3 sequence is CASSLAGTSGRTEQYF. The part of the CDR3 DNA that was read is TGCGCCAGCAGCTTGGCCGGGACTAGCGGGAGGACCGAG.

This clone has more than one count but fewer than ten. The read falls 3 residues short of the CDR3 end, and the missing part is taken from the germline J gene. The V and J genes are TRBV19 and TRBJ2-5; 8 positions agree with TRBD1. The junction had 12 bases not matched to a gene; V was cut back by 7 bases and J by 5 bases. CDR1 and CDR2 from the germline V gene are LNHDA and SQIVND (reference sequence). The CDR3 consists of 15 residues. Here the CDR3 reads CASTIGQGDWETQYF. The sequenced part of the CDR3 DNA is TGTGCCAGTACCATTGGACAGGGAGATTGGGAGACC.

As to this clone: The CDR3 end lies 3 residues beyond the end of the read and is filled in from the germline J gene. This chain links TRBV7-2 with TRBJ2-1; D is perhaps TRBD2 (6 bases). The CDR3 covers 15 residues. Germline loops: CDR1 SGHTA, CDR2 FQGNSA. Trimming pared 3 bases from V and 4 bases from J, leaving 13 bases between. The CDR3 loop reads CASSLDGGLYNEQFF. The DNA read from the CDR3 is TGTGCCAGCAGCTTGGACGGGGGACTTTACAATGAG.

As regards this clone: The DNA ends 3 residues before the CDR3 does, and the rest of the CDR3 is filled in from the germline J gene. The chain employs TRBV6-2 or TRBV6-3 and TRBJ1-5; tentatively, D is TRBD1 (6 bases). This CDR3 region has 15 residues. The germline V gene encodes CDR1 MNHEY and CDR2 SVGEGT. V shed 4 bases and J shed 3 bases, with 13 bases lying between them. This chain's CDR3 is CASSSNDRLNQPQHF. The CDR3 DNA, read in part, is TGTGCCAGCAGTTCAAACGACAGGCTCAATCAGCCC.

This clone appeared a few times. The sequenced fragment ends 3 residues before the CDR3 boundary, so the rest is inferred from the germline J gene. This sequence joins TRBV7-9 and TRBJ2-7; D unresolved. The CDR3 is 14 residues long. Germline CDR1 is SEHNR and CDR2 is FQNEAQ (reference sequence). V was trimmed by 4 bases and J by 1 base, leaving 11 bases between them. The part of the CDR3 DNA that was read is TGTGCCAGCAGCTCCCCGGGTCCTTCCTACGAG. This sequence encodes CASSSPGPSYE. The whole CDR3 sequence reads CASSSPGPSYEQYF.

About this clone: The read halts 3 residues ahead of the CDR3 end, with the missing end drawn from the germline J gene. V is TRBV7-6 and J is TRBJ2-7; 13 bases align to TRBD2. Unmatched junction bases numbered 7, after V lost 5 bases and J lost 6 bases. CDR3 length equals 15 residues. The germline V gene has CDR1 SGHVS and CDR2 FNYEAQ. The sequenced part of the CDR3 DNA is TGTGCCAGCAGCCTGAGGACTAGCGGGAGTTCCGAG. Translation: CASSLRTSGSSE. The whole CDR3 sequence is CASSLRTSGSSEQYF.

Concerning this clone: The read gets to within 3 residues of the CDR3 end, and the germline J gene fills in the rest. The rearrangement uses TRBV19 and TRBJ2-6; D ambiguous. Germline V lookup: CDR1 LNHDA, CDR2 SQIVND (reference sequence). Trimming took off 1 base at V and 2 bases at J, with 9 bases between the two ends. This CDR3 comprises 16 residues. The CDR3 protein is CASSIVSGTGANVLTF. CDR3 DNA, as far as it was read: TGTGCCAGTAGTATAGTTTCCGGTACTGGGGCCAACGTC.

A note on this clone: The sequenced fragment ends 3 residues before the CDR3 boundary, so the rest is inferred from the germline J gene. This chain uses TRBV6-2 or TRBV6-3 with TRBJ2-7; D unresolved. CDR1 and CDR2 (germline): MNHEY, SVGEGT. This CDR3 is built from 15 residues. Trimming cost V 5 bases and J 6 bases, with 20 bases left between them. The CDR3 region is CASSPLLLSRLEQYF. The CDR3 bases that were read are TGTGCCAGCAGTCCCCTTCTGCTTTCGCGTCTCGAG.

This clone was recorded at least ten times. The CDR3 loop reads CASSRAGTGIVRTEAFF. CDR3 DNA, as far as it was read: TGTGCCAGCAGCCGAGCCGGGACAGGTATTGTGCGGACTGAA. V is TRBV7-8 and J is TRBJ1-1, with 8 bases that match TRBD1. The read ends 3 residues before the CDR3 terminus; that terminus is restored from the germline J gene. CDR1 is SGHVS and CDR2 is FQNEAQ in the germline V gene. The V segment lost 5 bases and the J segment 5 bases; nucleotides outside the gene matches: 16. The CDR3 sequence is 17 residues long.

This clone showed up many times. The sequence runs out 3 residues before the end of the CDR3; the remainder is reconstructed from the germline J gene. The chain joins TRBV18 to TRBJ2-7; 12 bases are shared with TRBD1. CDR1 and CDR2 from the germline V gene are KGHSH and LQKENI. The CDR3 consists of 16 residues. The trim removed 2 bases at V and 4 bases at J, leaving 6 bases unmatched. The CDR3 spells CASSPLPGQGAYEQYF. CDR3 bases read: TGTGCCAGCTCACCATTACCGGGACAGGGGGCTTACGAG.

Of note for this clone: The read gets to within 3 residues of the CDR3 end, and the germline J gene fills in the rest. The chain uses TRBV6-2 or TRBV6-3 and TRBJ1-1; no clear D. The CDR3 loop spans 12 amino acids. CDR1 and CDR2 (germline): MNHEY, SVGEGT. CDR3 sequence: CASSYIGPGAFF. The CDR3 bases that were read are TGTGCCAGCAGTTACATCGGCCCGGGA.

This clone has only a few counts. The CDR3 end falls 3 residues outside the read, so it is completed with the germline J gene. The chain couples TRBV7-9 to TRBJ1-1; possibly TRBD1 for D (6 bases). Germline lookup yields CDR1 SEHNR and CDR2 FQNEAQ (reference sequence). Trimming took off 4 bases at V and 0 bases at J, with 9 bases between the two ends. The CDR3 consists of 14 residues. Incomplete CDR3 DNA: TGTGCCAGCAGCTCGGACAGAGTGAACACTGAA. Translated: CASSSDRVNTE. The full CDR3 protein is CASSSDRVNTEAFF.